The 28 T cell receptor beta chains in this list originate from one sample, sequenced in a study of T cell repertoires in cytomegalovirus infection. No antigen is known for these receptors. TCRdb recomputed calls from the reads with MiXCR, one row per CDR3 protein. The table includes about 330,000 distinct CDR3 sequences, nearly 35% detected once. Sequencing was performed on cultured PBMCs, taken from culture after CMV antigen stimulation. These receptors originate from a human donor in good health (CMV status not recorded). Some clones in this sample may be carry-over from other donors' samples.

At least ten counts were recorded for this clonotype. This chain links TRBV7-2 with TRBJ1-1; unclear D gene. CDR3 length equals 15 residues. Trimming removed 1 base at V and 6 bases at J, with 15 bases between. Germline values: CDR1 SGHTA, CDR2 FQGNSA. The CDR3 nucleotides read TGTGCCAGCAGCTTAGATTACGGGGTGAGGGCTGAAGCTTTCTTT. This sequence encodes CASSLDYGVRAEAFF.

The chain carries TRBV25-1 and TRBJ2-1; 16 positions agree with TRBD2. The CDR3 spans 20 residues. The V segment lost 6 bases and the J segment 0 bases; nucleotides outside the gene matches: 11. Germline V gene sequence: CDR1 MGHDK, CDR2 SYGVNS. The CDR3: CASRSAPGLAGGSSYNEQFF. The CDR3 DNA follows: TGTGCCAGCAGGTCAGCTCCGGGACTAGCGGGAGGGAGCTCCTACAATGAGCAGTTCTTC.

The table lists this clonotype with a count of one. This chain joins TRBV11-2 and TRBJ2-1; D unclear. Trimming left V 1 base short and J 9 bases short, with 19 bases between. CDR1 is SGHAT and CDR2 is FQNNGV in the germline V gene. The CDR3 covers 16 residues. The CDR3 reads CASSLGGSPGVGEQFF. The CDR3 coding sequence is TGTGCCAGCAGCTTAGGCGGTAGCCCAGGCGTCGGTGAGCAGTTCTTC.

The table lists this clonotype with many counts. The chain carries TRBV7-8 and TRBJ1-5; TRBD1 might be the D (6 bases). Trimming took 6 bases from V and 7 from J, leaving 16 bases between them. Germline V gene data show CDR1 as SGHVS and CDR2 as FQNEAQ. There are 14 residues in the CDR3. The CDR3, as DNA: TGTGCCAGCAGTCGTCTAGGTGGGGGCCAGCCCCAGCATTTT. The encoded protein is CASSRLGGGQPQHF.

The chain joins TRBV12-3 or TRBV12-4 to TRBJ1-2; D is unclear. The CDR3 sequence is 15 residues long. V was trimmed by 3 bases and J by 4 bases, leaving 15 bases between them. The CDR3: CASSFGGSEAYGYTF. CDR3 in DNA: TGTGCCAGCAGTTTTGGAGGGAGTGAGGCCTATGGCTACACCTTC.

This clonotype was seen a single time. The chain combines TRBV24-1 with TRBJ2-1; TRBD1 or TRBD2 may be the D gene (5 bases each). The CDR3 runs to 13 residues. The germline CDR1 and CDR2 sequences are KGHDR and SFDVKD. Trimming removed 4 bases at V and 6 bases at J, with 9 bases between. The CDR3 protein is CATSERDLNEQFF. CDR3 DNA sequence: TGTGCCACCAGTGAGAGGGACCTCAATGAGCAGTTCTTC.

The chain joins TRBV7-2 to TRBJ2-1, with D uncertain. The CDR3 is 14 residues long. Deletions cut 1 base from V and 8 bases from J, with 12 bases between. Germline-derived CDR1 and CDR2 are SGHTA and FQGNSA. The CDR3 sequence: CASSLGSNGDEQFF. The CDR3 nucleotides are TGTGCCAGCAGCTTAGGGTCGAACGGCGATGAGCAGTTCTTC.

The chain employs TRBV19 and TRBJ1-3; D is possibly TRBD1 (6 bases). The V gene's germline CDR1 is LNHDA and CDR2 SQIVND (reference sequence). With 6 bases removed from V and 4 bases from J, the gap between germline ends came to 16 bases. The CDR3 loop spans 15 amino acids. The CDR3 DNA reads as TGTGCCAGTAGCTCGACAGGTGCCCGGGGAAACACCATATATTTT. Translating it yields CASSSTGARGNTIYF.

This clonotype was seen a single time. The genes are TRBV28 and TRBJ2-7; the match to TRBD2 covers 14 bases. This CDR3 is 17 amino acids long. Germline V CDR1 and CDR2: MDHEN, SYDVKM. With V trimmed by 4 bases and J by 6 bases, 11 bases remained unmatched. The CDR3 DNA sequence: TGTGCCAGCAGTTCGGTTAGGGGACTAGCGGGAGCGAGCGAGCAGTACGTC. Residues: CASSSVRGLAGASEQYV.

This clonotype was detected only a few times. The CDR3 sequence: CASSVATGGNNEQFF. CDR3 nucleotide sequence: TGTGCCAGCAGCGTTGCGACAGGGGGGAACAATGAGCAGTTCTTC. The gene calls are TRBV9 and TRBJ2-1; 9 nucleotides match TRBD1. Per germline, CDR1 SGDLS and CDR2 YYNGEE. The CDR3 has 15 amino acids. V gave up 2 bases and J gave up 5 bases; unmatched junction bases: 5.

The CDR3 region has the DNA TGTGCCAGCAGCTTGGTTCTGACGGCTGAAGCTTTCTTT. Protein product: CASSLVLTAEAFF. V and J are TRBV5-6 and TRBJ1-1, with D hard to call. Germline CDR1 reads SGHDT; CDR2 reads YYEEEE. The CDR3 is 13 amino acids. Trimming stripped 0 bases from V and 6 bases from J, with 9 bases between.

The genes are TRBV9 and TRBJ1-5; D unclear. Trimming took off 2 bases at V and 7 bases at J, with 10 bases between the two ends. Germline CDR1 and CDR2: SGDLS and YYNGEE. The CDR3 runs to 13 residues. CDR3 DNA: TGTGCCAGCAGCGTCGAAGGGCAGCAGCCCCAGCATTTT. As protein: CASSVEGQQPQHF.

This clonotype was detected ten times or more. This chain links TRBV27 with TRBJ2-1, with 9 bases matching TRBD2. CDR3 length: 15 residues. V was pared by 4 bases and J by 4 bases, with 5 bases of the junction left unmatched. CDR1 and CDR2 (germline): MNHEY, SMNVEV (reference sequence). The CDR3 protein is CASSWDSGRYNEQFF. The CDR3 nucleotides read TGTGCCAGCAGTTGGGATAGCGGGAGATACAATGAGCAGTTCTTC.

This clonotype appeared a few times. This sequence joins TRBV7-9 and TRBJ1-2, with D maybe TRBD1 (5 bases). There are 18 residues in the CDR3. V was clipped by 5 bases and J by 1 base, with 23 bases between them. CDR1 SEHNR and CDR2 FQNEAQ come from the germline V gene (reference sequence). The CDR3 nucleotides read TGTGCCAGCAGCACGCAGGGAATGGGGTTTTTTGGTAACTATGGCTACACCTTC. This encodes CASSTQGMGFFGNYGYTF.

This clonotype was picked up many times. The chain recombines TRBV7-2 with TRBJ2-1, with a tentative D call TRBD2 (5 bases). The CDR3 covers 13 residues. Germline CDR1 reads SGHTA; CDR2 reads FQGNSA. V lost 1 base, J lost 6 bases, and 7 bases lay in between. In nucleotides, the CDR3 is TGTGCCAGCAGCTTAGAGCGGACCAATGAGCAGTTCTTC. Encoded protein: CASSLERTNEQFF.

The chain couples TRBV4-1 to TRBJ2-1; 12 bases fit TRBD2. V lost 7 bases, J lost 7 bases, and 11 bases stayed unmatched. The length of the CDR3 is 16 residues. The germline CDR1 and CDR2 sequences are MGHRA and YSYEKL. The CDR3: CASTSRLAGDLNEQFF. For the CDR3, the DNA is TGCGCCAGCACCTCGCGACTAGCGGGAGATTTGAATGAGCAGTTCTTC.

There are a few counts of this clonotype. The chain recombines TRBV6-2 or TRBV6-3 with TRBJ1-5; no clear D gene. This CDR3 has 12 amino acids. The V gene's germline CDR1 is MNHEY and CDR2 SVGEGT. Trimming removed 4 bases from V and 8 bases from J, with 9 bases in between. CDR3: CASSSYKKPQHF. The CDR3 bases are TGTGCCAGCAGTTCCTACAAAAAGCCCCAGCATTTT.

This clonotype was observed at least ten times. The CDR3 loop reads CASSLQGLAKNIQYF. CDR3 nucleotide sequence: TGTGCCAGCAGCTTACAGGGGCTCGCCAAAAACATTCAGTACTTC. The genes are TRBV7-2 and TRBJ2-4, with TRBD1 as a possible D gene (6 bases). The V end was cut by 2 bases, the J end by 1 base, with 9 bases between. CDR3 length equals 15 residues. The germline CDR1 and CDR2 sequences are SGHTA and FQGNSA.

J is TRBJ2-3 and V is TRBV19; D remains unclear. Between the trimmed V and J ends, which lost 6 bases and 2 bases, there was a span of 9 bases. The length of the CDR3 is 13 residues. The germline V gene has CDR1 LNHDA and CDR2 SQIVND (reference sequence). CDR3 sequence (DNA): TGTGCCAGTAGACGACAAACCACAGATACGCAGTATTTT. It specifies CASRRQTTDTQYF.

V and J are TRBV6-6 and TRBJ2-2, with D perhaps matching TRBD1 or TRBD2 (6 bases each). The CDR3 contains 16 residues. The V and J ends lost 5 bases and 7 bases respectively, with 20 bases between them. From germline, CDR1 is MNHNY and CDR2 SVGAGI (reference sequence). The CDR3 loop reads CASSLPVSGAVGELFF. CDR3 nucleotide sequence: TGTGCCAGCAGTCTACCGGTGTCGGGGGCAGTCGGGGAGCTGTTTTTT.

This clonotype was counted a few times. This sequence joins TRBV25-1 and TRBJ2-7, with unresolved D. This CDR3 has 13 amino acids. Trimming removed 3 bases at V and 4 bases at J, with 10 bases between. Germline CDR1 reads MGHDK; CDR2 reads SYGVNS. The CDR3 DNA reads TGTGCCAGCAGTGACCGATGGGGTTACGAGCAGTACTTC. Its protein is CASSDRWGYEQYF.

This rearrangement joins TRBV15 to TRBJ1-2; the match to TRBD1 covers 10 bases. Germline-derived CDR1 and CDR2 are LNHNV and YYDKDF (reference sequence). The CDR3 loop spans 16 amino acids. After removal of 4 bases from V and 4 bases from J, the junction contained 9 bases not matched to a gene. The CDR3: CATSTIGTGEGYGYTF. The CDR3 bases are TGTGCCACCAGCACAATTGGGACAGGGGAAGGCTATGGCTACACCTTC. Drawing the rest from reference TRBV15 and TRBJ1-2, the complete variable domain is DAMVIQNPRYQVTQFGKPVTLSCSQTLNHNVMYWYQQKSSQAPKLLFHYYDKDFNNEADTPDNFQSRRPNTSFCFLDIRSPGLGDTAMYLCATSTIGTGEGYGYTFGSGTRLTVV.

In regard to this clonotype: The CDR3 ends on some other residue instead of the conserved phenylalanine or tryptophan, so this is likely a read error. The V call is TRBV7-2, the J call TRBJ2-5, with 9 bases matching TRBD2. Unmatched junction bases numbered 3, after V lost 5 bases and J lost 5 bases. Germline lookup yields CDR1 SGHTA and CDR2 FQGNSA. This CDR3 spans 13 amino acids. The CDR3 region has the DNA TGTGCCAGCAGCGTGGCGGGAGGGGAGACCCAGTACTCC. Protein sequence: CASSVAGGETQYS.

This clonotype was recorded a few times. The rearrangement uses TRBV11-2 and TRBJ2-2; D gene ambiguous. Between the trimmed V and J ends, which lost 2 bases and 5 bases, there was a span of 6 bases. CDR1 SGHAT and CDR2 FQNNGV come from the germline V gene. The CDR3 has 13 amino acids. Written as DNA, the CDR3 is TGTGCCAGCAGCTTATCCCAGACCGGGGAGCTGTTTTTT. Residues: CASSLSQTGELFF.

This clonotype was counted at least ten times. The CDR3 DNA is TGTGCCAGCAGCTTCCACGGGCAGGGCCAAGAGACCCAGTACTTC. Translating it yields CASSFHGQGQETQYF. V is TRBV11-2 and J is TRBJ2-5; TRBD1 might be the D (5 bases). Germline CDR1 reads SGHAT; CDR2 reads FQNNGV. Trimming cost V 3 bases and J 1 base, with 12 bases left between them. This CDR3 region has 15 residues.

The chain recombines TRBV5-1 with TRBJ1-2, with no clear D. The CDR3 runs 15 residues. Germline V gene lookup returns CDR1 SGHRS and CDR2 YFSETQ. V gave up 0 bases and J gave up 0 bases, with 9 bases separating them. For the CDR3, the DNA is TGCGCCAGCAGCTTGGAACCGGGGACTAACTATGGCTACACCTTC. It encodes CASSLEPGTNYGYTF.

This clonotype occurred a few times. J is TRBJ2-1 and V is TRBV2; D uncertain. The V and J ends lost 2 bases and 7 bases respectively, with 9 bases between them. Per germline, CDR1 SNHLY and CDR2 FYNNEI. The CDR3 is 13 residues long. The CDR3 DNA reads TGTGCCAGCAGTGAAAATAACATGAATGAGCAGTTCTTC. This gives the protein CASSENNMNEQFF.

The chain is built from TRBV6-2 or TRBV6-3 and TRBJ2-3, with D unclear. There are 14 residues in the CDR3. The V end was cut by 10 bases, the J end by 1 base, with 15 bases between. Germline CDR1 and CDR2: MNHEY and SVGEGT. CDR3 nucleotide sequence: TGTGCCACCGCCACCACCTACGGCACAGATACGCAGTATTTT. It translates to CATATTYGTDTQYF.